This T cell receptor (beta chain) was profiled in a study of blood T cells in healthy people across ages. The authors ran a second PCR of about 7 to 11 cycles using a sample-barcoded 5' primer and a J-beta primer mix. Individual samples furnished no less than 3 million CDR3-containing paired-end reads apiece. A single record per CDR3 protein comes from TCRdb applying MiXCR to the 5' RACE reads. Of approximately 600,000 distinct CDR3 sequences listed, approximately 50% were seen once; the top ten hold 30% to 40%. Sample: blood. This clonotype was sampled from a man in his sixties in good health.

Here the CDR3 DNA reads TGCAGTGCTAGAGTTTTGACTAGCGGGGGATCGGAGACCCAGTACTTC. Its translation: CSARVLTSGGSETQYF. The rearrangement links TRBV20-1 to TRBJ2-5; TRBD2 matches at 12 bases. This CDR3 region has 16 residues. Germline values: CDR1 DFQATT, CDR2 SNEGSKA (reference sequence). The V gene end was trimmed by 1 base and the J gene end by 5 bases; junction bases not matched to a gene: 8.